This T cell receptor beta chain was captured in a study of T cells after yellow fever vaccination. The table lists this clonotype with many counts. Its antigen remains unknown. Study results and caveats: High-abundance clonotypes from the bulk population could contaminate FACS-sorted repertoires. Faster peaking, at day 5 versus 15, marked a secondary response that was weaker.

As TCR cDNA was made by 5'RACE template switching, a universal primer site and UMIs were added. MiXCR was run by TCRdb on the 5' RACE reads, yielding one entry per CDR3 protein. The data contain 310,000 or so distinct CDR3 sequences, 6.8% of them singletons. The material sequenced was PBMCs, taken 35 to 50 days after the first yellow fever vaccination. The receptor comes from a man aged 18 to 30 who received the YFV17D yellow fever vaccine.

CDR3 in amino acids: CASSFPVEGGDTGELFF. The CDR3 region has the DNA TGTGCCAGCAGCTTTCCTGTAGAGGGTGGGGACACCGGGGAGCTGTTTTTT. The V gene is TRBV7-2, the J gene TRBJ2-2; D is possibly TRBD2 (5 bases). The V gene's germline CDR1 is SGHTA and CDR2 FQGNSA. The CDR3 extends over 17 amino acids. The V and J ends lost 3 bases and 3 bases respectively, with 17 bases between them.